This T cell receptor beta chain was sequenced during a study of T cells after yellow fever vaccination. Germline CDR1 reads MNHEY; CDR2 reads SVGAGI. The CDR3 spans 14 residues. V was cut by 4 bases and J by 8 bases, with 17 bases left in between. The TCR cDNA carried a universal primer site and UMIs from 5'RACE template switching. TCRdb reprocessed the 5' RACE reads with MiXCR, giving one entry per CDR3 protein. The repertoire holds about 340,000 distinct CDR3 sequences, with 8.5% to 9% as singletons. Study-wide results and limits: Clones that expanded after primary vaccination mostly reappeared after the booster (approximately 96% CD4, approximately 85% CD8). It was a weaker secondary response, yet one that peaked faster, at day 5 versus 15. The study noted that FACS-sorted repertoires could contain abundant clonotypes contaminating from the bulk population.

Only a few counts were recorded for this clonotype. Its antigen is currently unknown. This sample comprised PBMCs, obtained on the day of the first yellow fever vaccination. The V call is TRBV6-5, the J call TRBJ1-2; the D gene is possibly TRBD1 (6 bases). The sequence was collected from a man between 18 and 35 years old who received the YFV17D yellow fever vaccine. CDR3: CASSLEGRGAGYTF. The CDR3 DNA reads TGTGCCAGCAGTTTGGAAGGTCGGGGGGCCGGCTACACCTTC.